A selection of T cell receptor beta chains follows, all from one sample in a study of T cells after yellow fever vaccination. TCRdb re-called the 5' RACE reads with MiXCR, one entry per CDR3 protein. The sample contains hundreds of thousands of distinct CDR3 sequences, roughly an eighth of which appear only once. The sequencing used PBMCs, collected on the day of the yellow fever booster vaccination. The receptors stem from a man younger than 45 who received the YFV17D yellow fever vaccine. Both conserved end residues are part of each CDR3. Fields, in order: J gene, D gene, clone size, V gene, CDR3 DNA, CDR3 protein. D genes are given only for firm matches. Clone size is stated in some rows and not others, as once, few, many or a class when expanded.

J: TRBJ1-1
D: NA
size: few
V: TRBV18
DNA: TGTGCCAGCTCACCACAACAGGGATTGAACACTGAAGCTTTCTTT
CDR3: CASSPQQGLNTEAFF

J: TRBJ2-1
D: TRBD2
size: NA
V: TRBV9
DNA: TGTGCCAGCAGCGTAGGTTCTAGCGGCCGTATCTACAATGAGCAGTTCTTC
CDR3: CASSVGSSGRIYNEQFF

J: TRBJ2-7
D: TRBD2
size: NA
V: TRBV7-2
DNA: TGTGCCAGCAGCTGGCCTCCGGGACTAGCGCTCTCCGAGCAGTACTTC
CDR3: CASSWPPGLALSEQYF

J: TRBJ2-1
D: TRBD1
size: few
V: TRBV20-1
DNA: TGCAGTGCTAGAAGACAGGGGCACAACAATGAGCAGTTCTTC
CDR3: CSARRQGHNNEQFF

J: TRBJ2-1
D: TRBD2
size: few
V: TRBV5-1
DNA: TGCGCCAGCAGCTTTCAATCTTTGACTAGCGGGAGTTATTTGTATGAGCAGTTCTTC
CDR3: CASSFQSLTSGSYLYEQFF

J: TRBJ2-1
D: NA
size: NA
V: TRBV20-1
DNA: TGCAGTGCTTCCCCGGGAGCCGGGAATGAGCAGTTCTTC
CDR3: CSASPGAGNEQFF

J: TRBJ2-1
D: TRBD2
size: few
V: TRBV7-2
DNA: TGTGCCAGCAGTAGACAAGCGGGAGGGTCCTACAATGAGCAGTTCTTC
CDR3: CASSRQAGGSYNEQFF

J: TRBJ1-4
D: NA
size: few
V: TRBV29-1
DNA: TGCAGCGTTGTGCTCTCGGGGGCTAATGAAAAACTGTTTTTT
CDR3: CSVVLSGANEKLFF

J: TRBJ2-5
D: NA
size: NA
V: TRBV7-2
DNA: TGTGCCAGCAGCTTAAGAGCCCTTTGGGACTACCAAGAGACCCAGTACTTC
CDR3: CASSLRALWDYQETQYF

J: TRBJ2-7
D: TRBD2
size: many
V: TRBV6-1
DNA: TGTGCCAGCAGTCGCGGGGGCTCCTACGAGCAGTACTTC
CDR3: CASSRGGSYEQYF